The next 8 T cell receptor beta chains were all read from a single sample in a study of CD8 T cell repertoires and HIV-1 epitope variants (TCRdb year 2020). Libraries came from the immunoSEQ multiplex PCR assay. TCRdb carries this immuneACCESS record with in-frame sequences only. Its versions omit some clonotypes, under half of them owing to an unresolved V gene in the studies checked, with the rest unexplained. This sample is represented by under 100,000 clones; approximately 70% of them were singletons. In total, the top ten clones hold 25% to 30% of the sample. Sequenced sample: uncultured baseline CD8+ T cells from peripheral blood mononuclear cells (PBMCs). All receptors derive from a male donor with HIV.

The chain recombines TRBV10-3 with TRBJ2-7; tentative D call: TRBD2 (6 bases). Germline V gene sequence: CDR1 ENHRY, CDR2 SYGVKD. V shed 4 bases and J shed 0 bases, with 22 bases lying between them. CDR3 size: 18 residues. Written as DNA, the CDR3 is TGTGCCATCAGTGTCATGGGATGGGACTTCAAGGGCTCCTACGAGCAGTACTTC. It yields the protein CAISVMGWDFKGSYEQYF.

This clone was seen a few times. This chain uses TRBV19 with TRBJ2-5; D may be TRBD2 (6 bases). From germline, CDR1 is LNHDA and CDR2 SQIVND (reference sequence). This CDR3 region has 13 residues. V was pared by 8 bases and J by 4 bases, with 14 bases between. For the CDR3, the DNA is TGTGCCAGTTCGGACCGGGGGAGAGAGACCCAGTACTTC. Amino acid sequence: CASSDRGRETQYF.

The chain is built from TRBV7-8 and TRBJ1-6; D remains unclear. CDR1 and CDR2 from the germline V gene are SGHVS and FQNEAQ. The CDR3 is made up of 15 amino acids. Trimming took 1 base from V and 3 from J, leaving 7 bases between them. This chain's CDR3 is CASSLEQYYNSPLHF. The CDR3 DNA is TGTGCCAGCAGCTTAGAACAATACTATAATTCACCCCTCCACTTT.

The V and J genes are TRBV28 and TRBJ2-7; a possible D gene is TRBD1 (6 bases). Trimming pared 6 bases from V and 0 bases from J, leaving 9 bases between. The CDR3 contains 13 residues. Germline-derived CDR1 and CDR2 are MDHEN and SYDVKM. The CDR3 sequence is CASRGDNSYEQYF. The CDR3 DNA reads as TGTGCCAGCAGGGGGGACAACTCCTACGAGCAGTACTTC.

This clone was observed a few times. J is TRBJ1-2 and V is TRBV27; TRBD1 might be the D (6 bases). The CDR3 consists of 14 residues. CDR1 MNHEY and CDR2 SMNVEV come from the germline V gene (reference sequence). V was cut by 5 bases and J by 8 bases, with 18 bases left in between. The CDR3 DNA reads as TGTGCCAGCAGTCCCCGGGGAGGGGGGGAAGGCTACACCTTC. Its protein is CASSPRGGGEGYTF.

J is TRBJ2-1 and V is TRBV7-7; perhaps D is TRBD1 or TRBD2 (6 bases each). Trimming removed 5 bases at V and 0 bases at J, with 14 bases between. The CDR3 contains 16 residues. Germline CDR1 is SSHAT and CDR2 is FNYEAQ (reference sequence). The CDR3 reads CASSPGGLSSYNEQFF. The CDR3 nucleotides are TGTGCCAGCAGCCCTGGGGGGCTAAGCTCCTACAATGAGCAGTTCTTC.

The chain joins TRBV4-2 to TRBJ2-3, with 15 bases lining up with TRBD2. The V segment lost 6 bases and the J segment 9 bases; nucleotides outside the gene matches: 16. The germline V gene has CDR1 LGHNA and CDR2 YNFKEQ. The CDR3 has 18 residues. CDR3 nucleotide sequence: TGTGCCAGCAGTCGGACTAGCGGGAGGGCCACTAATGATGGGACGCAGTATTTT. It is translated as CASSRTSGRATNDGTQYF.

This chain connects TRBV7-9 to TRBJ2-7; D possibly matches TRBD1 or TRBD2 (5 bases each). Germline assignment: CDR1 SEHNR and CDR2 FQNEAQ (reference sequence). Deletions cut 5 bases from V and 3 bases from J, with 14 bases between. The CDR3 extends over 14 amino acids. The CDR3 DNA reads TGTGCCAGCAGCGACCGGGGACCAGACTACGAGCAGTACTTC. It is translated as CASSDRGPDYEQYF. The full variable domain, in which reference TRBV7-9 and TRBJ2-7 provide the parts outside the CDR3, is DTGVSQNPRHKITKRGQNVTFRCDPISEHNRLYWYRQTLGQGPEFLTYFQNEAQLEKSRLLSDRFSAERPKGSFSTLEIQRTEQGDSAMYLCASSDRGPDYEQYFGPGTRLTVT.